The 26 T cell receptor beta chains reported below all come from one sample, sequenced in a study of response to subunit inactivated influenza vaccine. TCRdb recomputed calls from the RT-PCR reads with MiXCR, one row per CDR3 protein. The sample has 600,000 to 700,000 distinct CDR3 sequences, approximately 14% seen once. The sequencing here drew on PBMCs from blood, taken around 14 days before vaccination. The receptors originated from a man in his fifties or sixties who received an inactivated influenza vaccine.

This clonotype has at least ten counts. The chain is built from TRBV6-1 and TRBJ1-2, with D possibly matching TRBD1 (6 bases). Between the trimmed V and J ends, which lost 5 bases and 0 bases, there was a span of 7 bases. The CDR3 has 13 residues. Germline lookup yields CDR1 MNHNS and CDR2 SASEGT. The DNA for the CDR3 is TGTGCCAGCAGTCGGACAGCTAACTATGGCTACACCTTC. This codes for CASSRTANYGYTF.

The rearrangement links TRBV7-2 to TRBJ2-1; possibly TRBD1 or TRBD2 for D (6 bases each). Trimming removed 2 bases at V and 10 bases at J, with 15 bases between. This CDR3 has 14 residues. Germline-derived CDR1 and CDR2 are SGHTA and FQGNSA. The CDR3 sequence: CASSLLKGGVEQFF. CDR3 DNA sequence: TGTGCCAGCAGCTTATTGAAGGGGGGAGTGGAGCAGTTCTTC.

The rearrangement uses TRBV20-1 and TRBJ2-5, with a tentative D call TRBD2 (6 bases). Deletions cut 5 bases from V and 5 bases from J, with 12 bases between. Germline CDR1 and CDR2: DFQATT and SNEGSKA (reference sequence). This CDR3 comprises 12 residues. CDR3 protein: CSAGPRGETQYF. In nucleotides, the CDR3 is TGCAGTGCTGGCCCCCGGGGGGAGACCCAGTACTTC.

The chain uses TRBV30 and TRBJ2-7; D is ambiguous. Trimming took 3 bases from V and 0 from J, leaving 15 bases between them. This CDR3 is 15 amino acids long. Per germline, CDR1 GTSNPN and CDR2 SVGIG (reference sequence). The CDR3 coding sequence is TGTGCCTGGAGGAGAGGAGTGGGCAGCTCCTACGAGCAGTACTTC. Translation gives CAWRRGVGSSYEQYF.

The rearrangement links TRBV7-2 to TRBJ2-1, with D tentatively TRBD2 (6 bases). The ends were cut back, 0 bases at V and 7 bases at J, with 10 bases in the middle. The CDR3 runs to 14 residues. Germline V gene sequence: CDR1 SGHTA, CDR2 FQGNSA. The CDR3 protein is CASSLAMAGNEQFF. The CDR3 bases are TGTGCCAGCAGCTTAGCGATGGCGGGAAATGAGCAGTTCTTC.

This clonotype appeared a few times. V and J are TRBV7-2 and TRBJ2-3; TRBD2 aligns across 9 bases. The CDR3 runs to 16 residues. The V and J ends lost 1 base and 2 bases, in that order; junction bases with no gene match: 4. CDR1 is SGHTA, CDR2 FQGNSA, per germline. The DNA for the CDR3 is TGTGCCAGCAGCTTAGGTCGCGGGGGGGCCACAGATACGCAGTATTTT. This sequence encodes CASSLGRGGATDTQYF.

This clonotype was counted a few times. This rearrangement joins TRBV4-3 to TRBJ2-7; 7 bases agree with TRBD1. The V segment lost 4 bases and the J segment 0 bases; nucleotides outside the gene matches: 6. Germline CDR1 is LGHNA and CDR2 is YSLEER. The CDR3 runs to 15 residues. The CDR3 here is CASSRTGQFSYEQYF. The CDR3, as DNA: TGCGCCAGCAGCCGGACAGGACAGTTCTCCTACGAGCAGTACTTC.

The rearrangement links TRBV6-1 to TRBJ2-5; a weak D match, TRBD1 (6 bases). V was pared by 6 bases and J by 3 bases, with 11 bases between. CDR1 MNHNS and CDR2 SASEGT come from the germline V gene. The CDR3 runs to 13 residues. The DNA of the CDR3 is TGTGCCAGCAGGCCCGGGACAAAAGAGACCCAGTACTTC. Translation gives CASRPGTKETQYF.

This clonotype turned up a few times. The chain has TRBV19 and TRBJ1-2; D gene uncertain. The V and J ends lost 7 bases and 2 bases respectively, with 8 bases between them. Germline CDR1 reads LNHDA; CDR2 reads SQIVND (reference sequence). CDR3 length: 12 residues. CDR3: CASTGWNYGYTF. Written as DNA, the CDR3 is TGTGCCAGTACAGGTTGGAACTATGGCTACACCTTC.

The genes are TRBV5-1 and TRBJ2-1; a weak D match, TRBD1 (5 bases). The V and J ends lost 0 bases and 9 bases respectively, with 10 bases between them. This CDR3 comprises 13 residues. CDR1 and CDR2 (germline): SGHRS, YFSETQ. CDR3 DNA: TGCGCCAGCAGCTTGGTCCAGGGTGGTGAGCAGTTCTTC. It yields the protein CASSLVQGGEQFF.

This clonotype has just a few counts. V usage is TRBV29-1 and J usage is TRBJ2-5, with D perhaps TRBD1 (6 bases). The V and J ends lost 4 bases and 5 bases respectively, with 14 bases between them. Per germline, CDR1 SQVTM and CDR2 ANQGSEA. The CDR3 runs to 13 residues. CDR3 protein: CSVVRTARETQYF. The CDR3 bases are TGCAGCGTTGTTCGGACAGCGAGGGAGACCCAGTACTTC. The full variable domain, rest sourced from reference TRBV29-1 and TRBJ2-5, is SAVISQKPSRDICQRGTSLTIQCQVDSQVTMMFWYRQQPGQSLTLIATANQGSEATYESGFVIDKFPISRPNLTFSTLTVSNMSPEDSSIYLCSVVRTARETQYFGPGTRLLVL.

The chain couples TRBV30 to TRBJ2-6, with 7 positions matching TRBD1. This CDR3 contains 16 residues. J gave up 2 bases and V 1 base, and 5 bases lay outside the gene matches. The germline V gene has CDR1 GTSNPN and CDR2 SVGIG (reference sequence). The CDR3 is CAWSGYQGAGANVLTF. The CDR3 DNA follows: TGTGCCTGGAGTGGATACCAGGGGGCTGGGGCCAACGTCCTGACTTTC. The variable domain in full, completed from reference TRBV30 and TRBJ2-6, reads SQTIHQWPATLVQPVGSPLSLECTVEGTSNPNLYWYRQAAGRGLQLLFYSVGIGQISSEVPQNLSASRPQDRQFILSSKKLLLSDSGFYLCAWSGYQGAGANVLTFGAGSRLTVL.

Only a few counts were recorded for this clonotype. The rearrangement links TRBV6-5 to TRBJ1-3; 10 nucleotides align to TRBD1. V gave up 4 bases and J gave up 3 bases; unmatched junction bases: 3. There are 15 residues in the CDR3. Per the germline V gene, CDR1 is MNHEY and CDR2 is SVGAGI. The CDR3 DNA sequence: TGTGCCAGCAGTTCGACAGGGGGCGGTGGAAACACCATATATTTT. Translated: CASSSTGGGGNTIYF.

This clonotype occurred a few times. The rearrangement links TRBV24-1 to TRBJ2-1, with TRBD2 matching 12 bases. This CDR3 region has 17 residues. V was pared by 5 bases and J by 4 bases, with 8 bases of the junction left unmatched. Germline loops: CDR1 KGHDR, CDR2 SFDVKD. DNA of the CDR3: TGTGCCACCAGTGTGACTAGCGGGAGTGGGGTATACAATGAGCAGTTCTTC. It yields the protein CATSVTSGSGVYNEQFF.

The chain employs TRBV4-2 and TRBJ2-6; D is possibly TRBD1 (8 bases). The CDR3 length is 17 residues. The V end lost 6 bases, the J end lost 1 base, and 16 bases lay between the germline ends. Germline V gives CDR1 LGHNA, CDR2 YNFKEQ. The CDR3, as DNA: TGTGCCAGCAGAGCGGGACAGGCCTTGTCTGGGGCCAACGTCCTGACTTTC. Protein product: CASRAGQALSGANVLTF.

This clonotype was detected ten times or more. This sequence joins TRBV7-2 and TRBJ2-6; 9 bases line up with TRBD1. Trimming took 5 bases from V and 2 from J; bases not matched to a gene: 4. There are 16 residues in the CDR3. Germline assignment: CDR1 SGHTA and CDR2 FQGNSA. The CDR3 spells CASSMRTGAGANVLTF. The CDR3 bases are TGTGCCAGCAGCATGAGGACAGGGGCTGGGGCCAACGTCCTGACTTTC.

The CDR3 DNA is TGTGCCAGCTCACCTGGGGACATTTCCTACGAGCAGTACTTC. Encoded protein: CASSPGDISYEQYF. The genes are TRBV18 and TRBJ2-7, with D possibly being TRBD1 (6 bases). CDR1 and CDR2 from the germline V gene are KGHSH and LQKENI. The V end was cut by 3 bases, the J end by 1 base, with 10 bases between. This CDR3 has 14 amino acids. The full variable domain, completed using reference TRBV18 and TRBJ2-7, is NAGVMQNPRHLVRRRGQEARLRCSPMKGHSHVYWYRQLPEEGLKFMVYLQKENIIDESGMPKERFSAEFPKEGPSILRIQQVVRGDSAAYFCASSPGDISYEQYFGPGTRLTVT.

The CDR3 loop reads CASRDRVSTEAFF. In nucleotides, the CDR3 is TGTGCCAGCCGGGACAGGGTATCCACTGAAGCTTTCTTT. The V and J genes are TRBV6-2 or TRBV6-3 and TRBJ1-1, with TRBD1 matching 9 bases. Losses at the gene ends were 8 bases for V and 4 bases for J; bases not matched to a gene: 5. The CDR3 is made up of 13 amino acids. Germline CDR1 is MNHEY and CDR2 is SVGEGT.

This clonotype was detected a few times. This chain uses TRBV9 with TRBJ2-3; D may match TRBD1 or TRBD2 (6 bases each). Germline V CDR1 and CDR2: SGDLS, YYNGEE. V gave up 0 bases and J gave up 2 bases, with 10 bases separating them. CDR3 length equals 15 residues. The CDR3 nucleotides read TGTGCCAGCAGCGTAGCGACGGGGGCCACAGATACGCAGTATTTT. It is translated as CASSVATGATDTQYF. Combining the CDR3 with reference TRBV9 and TRBJ2-3 gives the whole variable domain DSGVTQTPKHLITATGQRVTLRCSPRSGDLSVYWYQQSLDQGLQFLIQYYNGEERAKGNILERFSAQQFPDLHSELNLSSLELGDSALYFCASSVATGATDTQYFGPGTRLTVL.

This clonotype was recorded at least ten times. The chain links TRBV7-9 to TRBJ2-5; D gene uncertain. Germline-derived CDR1 and CDR2 are SEHNR and FQNEAQ (reference sequence). V shed 2 bases and J shed 2 bases, with 12 bases lying between them. This CDR3 comprises 15 residues. This CDR3 is CASSLLPEWQETQYF. CDR3 DNA: TGTGCCAGCAGCTTACTCCCGGAGTGGCAAGAGACCCAGTACTTC.

The chain is built from TRBV11-2 and TRBJ1-1; 8 bases line up with TRBD1. The CDR3 length is 17 residues. Per germline, CDR1 SGHAT and CDR2 FQNNGV. V lost 6 bases and J lost 0; bases outside the gene matches: 12. CDR3 nucleotide sequence: TGTGCCAGCAGATCCCAGACCAGGGGGCCTATGAACACTGAAGCTTTCTTT. Translation gives CASRSQTRGPMNTEAFF. The full variable domain, in which reference TRBV11-2 and TRBJ1-1 provide the parts outside the CDR3, is EAGVAQSPRYKIIEKRQSVAFWCNPISGHATLYWYQQILGQGPKLLIQFQNNGVVDDSQLPKDRFSAERLKGVDSTLKIQPAKLEDSAVYLCASRSQTRGPMNTEAFFGQGTRLTVV.

V and J are TRBV28 and TRBJ2-7, with 9 bases aligning to TRBD1. J gave up 5 bases and V 5 bases, and 10 bases lay outside the gene matches. This CDR3 spans 15 amino acids. The germline gives CDR1 MDHEN, CDR2 SYDVKM. CDR3 protein: CASSRAGQGSDEQYF. The DNA of the CDR3 is TGTGCCAGCAGTCGGGCGGGACAGGGAAGCGACGAGCAGTACTTC.

This chain links TRBV27 with TRBJ2-5; D call uncertain. V lost 6 bases, J lost 1 base, and 9 bases lay in between. The CDR3 has 13 residues. Germline V CDR1 and CDR2: MNHEY, SMNVEV (reference sequence). CDR3 amino acids: CASSRTIQETQYF. In nucleotides, the CDR3 is TGTGCCAGCAGCCGGACCATCCAAGAGACCCAGTACTTC.

This clonotype has a count of ten or more. Its ends do not fully match the called genes, so a read error is possible. This chain uses TRBV29-1 with TRBJ2-3, with 10 bases fitting TRBD1. The germline gives CDR1 SQVTM, CDR2 ANQGSEA. The CDR3 is 15 amino acids. The CDR3 is CSVEDRGRDTDTQYF. The CDR3 coding sequence is TGCAGCGTCGAAGACAGGGGGCGAGATACAGATACGCAGTATTTT.

The chain carries TRBV20-1 and TRBJ2-1; D might be TRBD2 (6 bases). CDR3 length: 12 amino acids. Germline-derived CDR1 and CDR2 are DFQATT and SNEGSKA (reference sequence). Trimming pared 1 base from V and 7 bases from J, leaving 8 bases between. CDR3 amino acids: CSARVGGNEQFF. The CDR3 region has the DNA TGCAGTGCTAGAGTCGGGGGTAATGAGCAGTTCTTC.

The chain carries TRBV4-2 and TRBJ2-1, with D possibly matching TRBD2 (5 bases). Germline V gives CDR1 LGHNA, CDR2 YNFKEQ. V lost 0 bases and J lost 16, with 19 bases in between. This CDR3 has 14 amino acids. The CDR3 coding sequence is TGTGCCAGCAGCCAAGAATTGAGCGGCTTACCAGGATTCTTC. Its protein product is CASSQELSGLPGFF.